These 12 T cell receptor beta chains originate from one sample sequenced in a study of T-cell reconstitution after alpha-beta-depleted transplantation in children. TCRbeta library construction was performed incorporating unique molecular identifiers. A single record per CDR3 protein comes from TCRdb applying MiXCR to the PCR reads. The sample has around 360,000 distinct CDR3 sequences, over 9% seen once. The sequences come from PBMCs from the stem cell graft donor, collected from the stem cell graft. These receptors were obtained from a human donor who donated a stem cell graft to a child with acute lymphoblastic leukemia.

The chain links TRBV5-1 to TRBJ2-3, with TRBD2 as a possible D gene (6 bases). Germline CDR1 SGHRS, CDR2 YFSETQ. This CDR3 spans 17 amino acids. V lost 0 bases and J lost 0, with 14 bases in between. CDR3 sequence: CASSLDVSGTSTDTQYF. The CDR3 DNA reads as TGCGCCAGCAGCTTGGATGTTAGCGGAACTAGCACAGATACGCAGTATTTT.

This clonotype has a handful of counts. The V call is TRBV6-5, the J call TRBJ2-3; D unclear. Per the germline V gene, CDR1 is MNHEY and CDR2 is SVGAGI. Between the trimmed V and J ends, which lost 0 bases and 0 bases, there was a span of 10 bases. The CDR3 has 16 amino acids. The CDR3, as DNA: TGTGCCAGCAGTTACTCACCCAGGAGTAGCACAGATACGCAGTATTTT. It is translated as CASSYSPRSSTDTQYF.

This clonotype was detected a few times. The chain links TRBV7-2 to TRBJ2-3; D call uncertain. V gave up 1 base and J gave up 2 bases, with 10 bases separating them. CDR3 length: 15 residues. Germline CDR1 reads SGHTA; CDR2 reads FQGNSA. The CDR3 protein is CASSLGVWLTDTQYF. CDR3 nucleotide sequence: TGTGCCAGCAGCTTAGGGGTCTGGCTCACAGATACGCAGTATTTT.

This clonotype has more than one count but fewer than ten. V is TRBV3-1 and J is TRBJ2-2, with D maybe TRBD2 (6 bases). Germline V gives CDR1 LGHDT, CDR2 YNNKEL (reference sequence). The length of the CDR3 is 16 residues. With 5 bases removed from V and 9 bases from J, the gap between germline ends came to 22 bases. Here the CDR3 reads CASSVRLVRSVRELFF. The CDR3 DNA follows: TGTGCCAGCAGCGTTAGACTAGTCAGGTCTGTGCGGGAGCTGTTTTTT.

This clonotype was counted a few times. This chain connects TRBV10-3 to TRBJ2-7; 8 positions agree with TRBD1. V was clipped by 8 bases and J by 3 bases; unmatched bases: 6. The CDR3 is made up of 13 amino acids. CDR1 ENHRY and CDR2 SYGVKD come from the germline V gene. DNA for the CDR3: TGTGCCATCCAGGACAGGGACAGCTACGAGCAGTACTTC. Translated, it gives CAIQDRDSYEQYF.

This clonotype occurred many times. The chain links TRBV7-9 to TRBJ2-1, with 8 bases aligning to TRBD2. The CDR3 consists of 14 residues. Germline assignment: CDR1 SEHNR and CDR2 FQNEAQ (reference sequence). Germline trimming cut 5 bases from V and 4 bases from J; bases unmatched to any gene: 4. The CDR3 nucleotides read TGTGCCAGCAGCCAGGGACTAGGGTACAATGAGCAGTTCTTC. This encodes CASSQGLGYNEQFF.

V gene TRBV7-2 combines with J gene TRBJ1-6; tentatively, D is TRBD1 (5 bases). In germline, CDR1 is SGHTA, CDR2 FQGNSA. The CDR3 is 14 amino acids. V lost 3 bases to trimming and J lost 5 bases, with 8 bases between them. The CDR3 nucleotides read TGTGCCAGCAGCTTTAGGGGTAATAATTCACCCCTCCACTTT. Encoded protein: CASSFRGNNSPLHF.

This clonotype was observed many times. DNA for the CDR3: TGCGCCAGCAGCTTCGGGACTAGCGGGACCTACGAGCAGTACTTC. Translated, it gives CASSFGTSGTYEQYF. The chain recombines TRBV5-1 with TRBJ2-7, with 13 positions matching TRBD2. CDR3 length: 15 amino acids. Germline V gene data show CDR1 as SGHRS and CDR2 as YFSETQ. With 2 bases clipped from V and 2 bases from J, the junction kept 1 base outside the gene matches.

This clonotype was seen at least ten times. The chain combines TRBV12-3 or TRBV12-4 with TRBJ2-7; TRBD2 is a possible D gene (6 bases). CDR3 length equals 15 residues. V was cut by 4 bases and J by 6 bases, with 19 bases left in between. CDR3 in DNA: TGTGCCAGCAGTTACCCTACGGGGAGGATCGCCGAGCAGTACTTC. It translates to CASSYPTGRIAEQYF.

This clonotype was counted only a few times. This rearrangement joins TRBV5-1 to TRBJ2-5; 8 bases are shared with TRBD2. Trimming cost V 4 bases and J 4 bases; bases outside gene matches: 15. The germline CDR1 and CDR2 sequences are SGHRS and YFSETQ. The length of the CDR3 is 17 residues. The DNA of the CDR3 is TGCGCCAGCAGCCCGGGGGAGGACGCCGCGGGGGGAGAGACCCAGTACTTC. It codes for CASSPGEDAAGGETQYF. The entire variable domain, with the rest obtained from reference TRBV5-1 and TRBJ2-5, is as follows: KAGVTQTPRYLIKTRGQQVTLSCSPISGHRSVSWYQQTPGQGLQFLFEYFSETQRNKGNFPGRFSGRQFSNSRSEMNVSTLELGDSALYLCASSPGEDAAGGETQYFGPGTRLLVL.

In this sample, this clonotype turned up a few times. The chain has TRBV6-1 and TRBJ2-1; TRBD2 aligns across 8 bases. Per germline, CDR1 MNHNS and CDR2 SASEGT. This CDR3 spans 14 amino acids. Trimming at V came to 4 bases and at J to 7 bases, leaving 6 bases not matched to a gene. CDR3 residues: CASSALAGRNEQFF. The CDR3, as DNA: TGTGCCAGCAGTGCCTTAGCGGGACGGAATGAGCAGTTCTTC.

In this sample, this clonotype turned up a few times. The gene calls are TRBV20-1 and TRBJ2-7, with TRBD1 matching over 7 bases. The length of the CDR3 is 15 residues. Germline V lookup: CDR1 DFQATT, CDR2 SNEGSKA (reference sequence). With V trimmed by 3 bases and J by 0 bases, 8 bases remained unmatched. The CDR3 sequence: CSARGTASGSYEQYF. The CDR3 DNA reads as TGCAGTGCTAGGGGGACAGCCTCGGGCTCCTACGAGCAGTACTTC.